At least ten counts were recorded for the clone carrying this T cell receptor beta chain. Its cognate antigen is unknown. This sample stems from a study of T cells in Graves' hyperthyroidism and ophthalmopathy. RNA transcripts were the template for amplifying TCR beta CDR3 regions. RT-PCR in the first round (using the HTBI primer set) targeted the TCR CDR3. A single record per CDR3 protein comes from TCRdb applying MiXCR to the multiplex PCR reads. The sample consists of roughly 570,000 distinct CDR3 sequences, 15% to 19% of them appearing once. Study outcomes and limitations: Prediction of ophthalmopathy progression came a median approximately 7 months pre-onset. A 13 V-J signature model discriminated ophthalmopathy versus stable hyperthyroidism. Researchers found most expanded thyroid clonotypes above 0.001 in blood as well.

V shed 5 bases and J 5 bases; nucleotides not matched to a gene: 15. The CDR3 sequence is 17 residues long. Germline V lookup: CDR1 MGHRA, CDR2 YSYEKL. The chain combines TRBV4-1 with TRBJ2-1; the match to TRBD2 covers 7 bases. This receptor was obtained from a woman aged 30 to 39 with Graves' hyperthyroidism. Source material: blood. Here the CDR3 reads CASSKLMASGNNNEQFF. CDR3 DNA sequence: TGCGCCAGCAGCAAGCTAATGGCTAGCGGAAATAACAATGAGCAGTTCTTC.